This T cell receptor beta chain is drawn from a study of Ad26.COV2.S vaccination and SARS-CoV-2 variants. For the study at large: Intramuscularly, Ad26.COV2.S was given either once or twice, 56 days apart.

CDR1 is SGHRS, CDR2 YFSETQ, per germline. Between the trimmed V and J ends, which lost 3 bases and 3 bases, there was a span of 15 bases. The CDR3 is 16 amino acids. Treatment given: some 19 received Ad26.COV2.S at low or high dose, single or two shots; a few received placebo; per-sample allocation not given. Day 63 after the first vaccine or placebo injection was the time point for sampling. Cohort 1b enrolled adults aged 18-55 years in Boston. Profiling relied on immunoSEQ multiplex PCR, and the TCRdb table lists in-frame clones only, not all of them. This sample yields 240,000 or so clones, of which roughly 88% are seen a single time; over 8.5% belongs to the top ten. Whole-study findings and limits: Individuals receiving vaccine had higher spike-specific TCR breadth than placebo recipients did. Possibly, TCR breadth and depth analyses underestimated total T cell responses.

Of note for this clone: What it binds is unknown.

The material sequenced was peripheral blood, taken in a trial of Ad26.COV2.S vaccine versus placebo. The TCR sequence derives from a person aged 18-60 years who received the Ad26.COV2.S COVID-19 vaccine or a placebo. The gene calls are TRBV5-1 and TRBJ2-2; a possible D gene is TRBD1 (6 bases). This chain's CDR3 is CASSSEGVVDTGELFF. In nucleotides, the CDR3 is TGCGCCAGCAGCTCTGAGGGGGTGGTCGACACCGGGGAGCTGTTTTTT.